This is a list of T cell receptor beta chains from one sample in a study of CXCR3-negative and CXCR3-positive naive CD8 T cells. TCRdb reanalyzed the 5' RACE reads and collapses them to one entry per CDR3 protein, without DNA. The sample shows tens of thousands of distinct CDR3 sequences, and over 0.4% sits with its ten largest clones. Sequencing was done on a sample of naive CXCR3+ CD8+ T cells from blood. These receptor sequences come from a human donor in good health. Some clones in this sample may be carry-over from other donors' samples. Both conserved end residues are part of each CDR3. Each record gives: V gene, J gene, CDR3 protein.

TRBV7-2	TRBJ2-3	CASSSPLAGDVTDTQYF
TRBV5-4	TRBJ2-3	CASSLEARYTDTQYF
TRBV3-1	TRBJ2-7	CASSQDLSLGGSYEQYF
TRBV6-4	TRBJ2-7	CASGDDREHSYEQYF
TRBV5-6	TRBJ2-2	CASRINTYWRTDGIGLTGELFF
TRBV28	TRBJ2-7	CASSLVPDRGSASEQYF
TRBV7-8	TRBJ2-2	CASSSTPREISTGELFF
TRBV4-2	TRBJ2-1	CASSPRLAGHSYNEQFF
TRBV11-2	TRBJ2-1	CASTVTSGGVDEQFF
TRBV27	TRBJ2-7	CASSLRSLAEGSYEQYF
TRBV5-1	TRBJ1-4	CASSSLPDPNAEKLFF
TRBV15	TRBJ2-7	CATSREREGGEQYF
TRBV13	TRBJ2-3	CASSSRGLHTDTQYF
TRBV13	TRBJ2-7	CASSTQTGQGYEQYF
TRBV7-9	TRBJ1-2	CASSSSRTGESNYGYTF
TRBV6-5	TRBJ2-5	CASSSPFVQETQYF
TRBV5-1	TRBJ2-7	CASSPWASAYEQYF
TRBV5-1	TRBJ2-7	CASSLEAGGHEQYF
TRBV11-2	TRBJ2-4	CASSLPAGGNANIQYF
TRBV11-3	TRBJ2-1	CASSSGGPSSYNEQFF
TRBV5-1	TRBJ1-1	CASSLVGQVDEAFF
TRBV7-2	TRBJ2-1	CASSPLRPFGNEQFF
TRBV28	TRBJ2-1	CASSYRTAYNEQFF
TRBV5-1	TRBJ2-1	CASSLDSGATGFF
TRBV28	TRBJ2-5	CASSYGTAPGAQYF
TRBV28	TRBJ2-7	CASSPLSEGEAYEQYF
TRBV5-6	TRBJ2-3	CASSLPDYTDTQYF
TRBV29-1	TRBJ2-7	CSVDGQGGESEQYF
TRBV9	TRBJ2-1	CASSLSIYNEQFF
TRBV5-1	TRBJ2-3	CARSLAPGPDTQYF
TRBV2	TRBJ2-1	CASRLAGGVGQFF
TRBV29-1	TRBJ2-5	CSVEDLGETQYF
TRBV7-6	TRBJ1-1	CASSIGGQGAEAFF
TRBV29-1	TRBJ1-1	CSVPRGVLAFF
TRBV15	TRBJ1-1	CATSSRGGSEAFF
TRBV20-1	TRBJ1-5	CSARENQPQHF
TRBV28	TRBJ2-5	CASSPQRYQETQYF
TRBV28	TRBJ1-3	CASSFAGIGNTIYF
TRBV12-3/TRBV12-4	TRBJ2-1	CASSLEGDEQFF
TRBV12-3/TRBV12-4	TRBJ1-1	CASSPPETNTEAFF
TRBV20-1	TRBJ1-1	CSRVAGGALNTEAFF
TRBV28	TRBJ1-1	CASSPPDSADTEAFF
TRBV7-6	TRBJ2-1	CASSPGLAGVWHEQFF
TRBV6-1	TRBJ2-7	CASSWDRGNYEQYF
TRBV14	TRBJ2-5	CASSQGKFQETQYF
TRBV30	TRBJ2-3	CAWSVEGRPDTQYF
TRBV4-3	TRBJ2-5	CASSPTSGGQETQYF
TRBV7-2	TRBJ2-7	CASSLTIFPYEQYF
TRBV27	TRBJ1-5	CASTELNSNQPQHF
TRBV7-9	TRBJ2-6	CASSSTAWDRGSSGANVLTF
TRBV12-3/TRBV12-4	TRBJ2-2	CASSLTVTGELFF
TRBV10-3	TRBJ2-7	CAISDMRIAYEQYF
TRBV20-1	TRBJ2-7	CSARDPEKGTSVYEQYF
TRBV12-3/TRBV12-4	TRBJ2-3	CASSLTGPEDTQYF
TRBV28	TRBJ1-1	CASSLTPPGGAFF
TRBV9	TRBJ2-1	CASSVSWHDNEQFF
TRBV29-1	TRBJ2-2	CSAGTENTGELFF